One sample yielded the 20 T cell receptor beta chains listed below, sequenced in a study of Graves' ophthalmopathy and Graves' hyperthyroidism. Scientists amplified the TCR beta CDR3 regions from RNA transcripts. The workflow started with a first-round RT-PCR run with HTBI primers and then moved on to a second-round multiplex PCR. Via MiXCR, TCRdb re-called the multiplex PCR reads, giving one row per CDR3 protein. The sample records 350,000 to 400,000 distinct CDR3 sequences, about 17% being singletons. Sequencing was performed on peripheral blood. These receptors came from a woman aged 18-35 years with Graves' ophthalmopathy.

There are many counts of this clonotype. The gene calls are TRBV7-9 and TRBJ2-7; D is unclear. This CDR3 spans 12 amino acids. Germline loops: CDR1 SEHNR, CDR2 FQNEAQ (reference sequence). V dropped 3 bases and J dropped 0 bases, with 3 bases sitting between them. CDR3 sequence reads: CASSFNSYEQYF. The DNA for the CDR3 is TGTGCCAGCAGCTTTAACTCCTACGAGCAGTACTTC.

This clonotype was seen repeatedly, ten times or more. V and J are TRBV19 and TRBJ1-2, with D hard to call. Trimming stripped 9 bases from V and 6 bases from J, with 8 bases between. The CDR3 is made up of 10 amino acids. CDR1 and CDR2 from the germline V gene are LNHDA and SQIVND (reference sequence). Here the CDR3 DNA reads TGTGCCAGCCAAGGGAATGGCTACACCTTC. Protein: CASQGNGYTF.

There are many counts of this clonotype. The rearrangement uses TRBV6-2 or TRBV6-3 and TRBJ2-4; 7 bases agree with TRBD2. The CDR3 length is 18 residues. Looked up from germline, CDR1 is MNHEY and CDR2 is SVGEGT. Trimming took 5 bases from V and 3 from J; bases not matched to a gene: 16. CDR3 sequence reads: CASSPPWAGVASKNIQYF. DNA of the CDR3: TGTGCCAGCAGTCCCCCTTGGGCGGGAGTGGCAAGCAAAAACATTCAGTACTTC.

The sample holds many counts of this clonotype. The rearrangement uses TRBV12-3 or TRBV12-4 and TRBJ1-1; D remains ambiguous. This CDR3 contains 14 residues. Trimming removed 3 bases from V and 4 bases from J, with 12 bases in between. CDR3 sequence (DNA): TGTGCCAGCAGTTTGGAGCACCCCAGCACTGAAGCTTTCTTT. Its translation is CASSLEHPSTEAFF.

This clonotype was counted many times. The chain links TRBV15 to TRBJ2-6, with TRBD1 matching over 9 bases. The CDR3 runs to 18 residues. V dropped 2 bases and J dropped 2; count of bases not matched to a gene: 7. Germline CDR1 is LNHNV and CDR2 is YYDKDF (reference sequence). This chain's CDR3 is CATSRRQGVMAGANVLTF. CDR3 in DNA: TGTGCCACCAGCAGAAGACAGGGGGTCATGGCTGGGGCCAACGTCCTGACTTTC.

CDR3 coding DNA: TGTGCCAGTAGTACCTCCGGGTCGCGCACCGGGGAGCTGTTTTTT. Protein product: CASSTSGSRTGELFF. The chain combines TRBV19 with TRBJ2-2, with D unclear. Germline values: CDR1 LNHDA, CDR2 SQIVND (reference sequence). CDR3 length: 15 amino acids. Between the trimmed V and J ends, which lost 4 bases and 4 bases, there was a span of 13 bases.

This clonotype was counted at least ten times. The chain joins TRBV7-8 to TRBJ1-6; unclear D gene. The V and J ends lost 5 bases and 8 bases respectively, with 10 bases between them. CDR3 size: 13 residues. CDR1 and CDR2 from the germline V gene are SGHVS and FQNEAQ. CDR3 bases: TGTGCCAGCAGCCTTGGAACCGATTCACCCCTCCACTTT. It translates to CASSLGTDSPLHF.

This clonotype was observed many times. The chain uses TRBV7-9 and TRBJ2-7, with 8 bases that match TRBD1. The CDR3 consists of 14 residues. Germline trimming cut 7 bases from V and 2 bases from J; bases unmatched to any gene: 7. Germline assignment: CDR1 SEHNR and CDR2 FQNEAQ (reference sequence). CDR3 sequence (DNA): TGTGCCAGCACCCCCGACAGGGGCCCCTACGAGCAGTACTTC. Translated, it gives CASTPDRGPYEQYF.

This clonotype was seen many times. The chain uses TRBV5-6 and TRBJ2-7, with D unclear. Germline CDR1 reads SGHDT; CDR2 reads YYEEEE. The CDR3 is 12 residues long. With 2 bases removed from V and 3 bases from J, the gap between germline ends came to 6 bases. CDR3 coding DNA: TGTGCCAGCAGCTTTATCAGCTACGAGCAGTACTTC. This translates into CASSFISYEQYF.

This clonotype has at least ten counts. This rearrangement joins TRBV5-1 to TRBJ1-1, with 7 positions matching TRBD1. The CDR3 covers 13 residues. Germline V gene sequence: CDR1 SGHRS, CDR2 YFSETQ. After removal of 4 bases from V and 9 bases from J, the junction contained 9 bases not matched to a gene. CDR3 nucleotides: TGCGCCAGCAGCCCCCGGGACAGCACGAAAGCTTTCTTT. Encoded protein: CASSPRDSTKAFF.

The sample holds many counts of this clonotype. The rearrangement uses TRBV5-1 and TRBJ1-1; maybe TRBD1 (6 bases). Germline CDR1 reads SGHRS; CDR2 reads YFSETQ. The CDR3 covers 17 residues. V lost 0 bases, J lost 6 bases, and 21 bases lay in between. CDR3 bases: TGCGCCAGCAGCTTGGCAGGGGCCGACTCTGCTGCCCCTGAAGCTTTCTTT. Translating gives CASSLAGADSAAPEAFF.

This clonotype has at least ten counts. The V and J genes are TRBV10-3 and TRBJ1-1; weak D call: TRBD1 (6 bases). Germline CDR1 ENHRY, CDR2 SYGVKD. V was pared by 6 bases and J by 7 bases, with 9 bases between. This CDR3 has 11 residues. The CDR3 DNA reads TGTGCCATCAGCACAGGGAATGAAGCTTTCTTT. Protein sequence: CAISTGNEAFF.

This clonotype was counted many times. The chain has TRBV6-6 and TRBJ2-5, with TRBD1 matching over 9 bases. This CDR3 contains 15 residues. With V trimmed by 5 bases and J by 4 bases, 8 bases remained unmatched. Germline values: CDR1 MNHNY, CDR2 SVGAGI (reference sequence). In DNA, the CDR3 is TGTGCCAGCAGTAACCCGGGACAGGGCCCAGAGACCCAGTACTTC. This gives the protein CASSNPGQGPETQYF.

This clonotype appeared many times. This sequence joins TRBV27 and TRBJ2-7, with 13 bases identical to TRBD2. The ends lost 4 bases at V and 3 bases at J; junction bases unmatched: 6. Germline CDR1 MNHEY, CDR2 SMNVEV (reference sequence). The CDR3 runs 16 residues. The DNA of the CDR3 is TGTGCCAGCAGTTCCAGAACTAGCGGGAGGGACTACGAGCAGTACTTC. Protein sequence: CASSSRTSGRDYEQYF.

This clonotype was seen ten or more times. This rearrangement joins TRBV10-2 to TRBJ1-1, with 9 bases aligning to TRBD1. The J segment lost 4 bases and the V segment lost 7 bases, leaving 4 bases of the junction unmatched. The CDR3 covers 13 residues. Germline CDR1 is WSHSY and CDR2 is SAAADI. The CDR3 spells CASKGQGSTEAFF. The CDR3 nucleotides are TGCGCCAGCAAGGGACAGGGCAGCACTGAAGCTTTCTTT.

This clonotype has a count of ten or more. This chain links TRBV7-2 with TRBJ1-6; D ambiguous. The V end lost 5 bases, the J end lost 10 bases, and 12 bases lay between the germline ends. In germline, CDR1 is SGHTA, CDR2 FQGNSA. This CDR3 has 13 residues. The CDR3 loop reads CASSTLSGSPLHF. The CDR3 DNA follows: TGTGCCAGCAGCACCCTTTCTGGATCACCCCTCCACTTT. The whole variable domain, filled in from reference TRBV7-2 and TRBJ1-6, reads GAGVSQSPSNKVTEKGKDVELRCDPISGHTALYWYRQSLGQGLEFLIYFQGNSAPDKSGLPSDRFSAERTGGSVSTLTIQRTQQEDSAVYLCASSTLSGSPLHFGNGTRLTVT.

There are many counts of this clonotype. The chain is built from TRBV6-4 and TRBJ1-1; TRBD1 might be the D (6 bases). The V gene's germline CDR1 is MRHNA and CDR2 SNTAGT. This CDR3 has 15 residues. Trimming removed 8 bases at V and 4 bases at J, with 20 bases between. In nucleotides, the CDR3 is TGTGCCAGCCCTACAGGGATCAGCGAGGGCACTGAAGCTTTCTTT. Its protein is CASPTGISEGTEAFF.

The rearrangement links TRBV27 to TRBJ1-5; no reliable D call. Per germline, CDR1 MNHEY and CDR2 SMNVEV (reference sequence). Trimming pared 6 bases from V and 10 bases from J, leaving 13 bases between. The CDR3 is made up of 12 amino acids. CDR3 DNA sequence: TGTGCCAGCAGCTCAGGTCTGGATCCCCAGCATTTT. Translation: CASSSGLDPQHF.

At least ten counts were recorded for this clonotype. The chain uses TRBV12-3 or TRBV12-4 and TRBJ2-7; D is perhaps TRBD1 (6 bases). V lost 10 bases and J lost 4, with 23 bases in between. The CDR3 is 15 amino acids. The CDR3 protein is CANSPHGGLGYEQYF. The CDR3 DNA reads TGTGCCAACAGCCCTCATGGGGGCCTTGGGTACGAGCAGTACTTC.

This clonotype was observed at least ten times. V and J are TRBV18 and TRBJ1-2; D unclear. The CDR3 consists of 15 residues. The V end lost 1 base, the J end lost 2 bases, and 11 bases lay between the germline ends. Germline V gene lookup returns CDR1 KGHSH and CDR2 LQKENI. CDR3 nucleotide sequence: TGTGCCAGCTCACCACAAGGCGGGAGAAACTATGGCTACACCTTC. As protein: CASSPQGGRNYGYTF.